Below, 17 T cell receptor beta chains from the same sample are listed, as sequenced in a study of cytomegalovirus exposure and HLA in healthy donors. It was with 60 Vbeta and 13 Jbeta primers that the PCR ran. Produced via immunoSEQ multiplex PCR; TCRdb's table is partial and in-frame only. Here the sample spans about 120,000 clones, roughly 18% being singletons. What was sequenced was PBMCs. The receptor set was obtained from a female donor in good health and CMV-seropositive.

This chain connects TRBV19 to TRBJ1-4; D is unclear. The CDR3 runs to 11 residues. CDR1 is LNHDA and CDR2 is SQIVND in the germline V gene (reference sequence). Trimming stripped 10 bases from V and 10 bases from J, with 13 bases between. CDR3 DNA: TGTGCCAAGCCGGCGGGGTTAAAACTGTTTTTT. This codes for CAKPAGLKLFF.

This clone showed up just once. V gene TRBV6-5 combines with J gene TRBJ2-5, with 9 bases matching TRBD2. The germline V gene encodes CDR1 MNHEY and CDR2 SVGAGI. The CDR3 runs 16 residues. The ends lost 2 bases at V and 3 bases at J; junction bases unmatched: 7. In DNA form, the CDR3 reads TGTGCCAGCAGTTACCCACCGGGACTAGCTAAAGAGACCCAGTACTTC. It specifies CASSYPPGLAKETQYF.

In this sample, this clone turned up a few times. The chain carries TRBV10-3 and TRBJ1-1; D is possibly TRBD1 (5 bases). The CDR3 length is 15 residues. Germline V gene data show CDR1 as ENHRY and CDR2 as SYGVKD. V dropped 4 bases and J dropped 1 base, with 13 bases sitting between them. The CDR3 protein is CAISGEHQGNTEAFF. CDR3 DNA sequence: TGTGCCATCAGTGGGGAACATCAGGGGAACACTGAAGCTTTCTTT.

This clone has a handful of counts. The chain employs TRBV11-2 and TRBJ1-1; 7 bases agree with TRBD1. The CDR3 is 11 residues long. Germline V gene data show CDR1 as SGHAT and CDR2 as FQNNGV. Unmatched junction bases numbered 1, after V lost 8 bases and J lost 4 bases. CDR3 in amino acids: CASAGGTEAFF. The CDR3 DNA reads as TGTGCCAGCGCAGGGGGCACTGAAGCTTTCTTT.

The chain is built from TRBV5-1 and TRBJ2-3; 7 bases are a match to TRBD2. After removal of 0 bases from V and 2 bases from J, the junction contained 12 bases not matched to a gene. CDR3 length equals 18 residues. Germline V gene lookup returns CDR1 SGHRS and CDR2 YFSETQ. The CDR3 loop reads CASSLGWGGEVYTDTQYF. The CDR3 DNA reads TGCGCCAGCAGCTTGGGGTGGGGGGGAGAGGTGTACACAGATACGCAGTATTTT.

This clone has just a few counts. The rearrangement uses TRBV7-2 and TRBJ2-4, with D perhaps matching TRBD1 (5 bases). Trimming removed 0 bases at V and 5 bases at J, with 8 bases between. Germline V gene sequence: CDR1 SGHTA, CDR2 FQGNSA. This CDR3 contains 14 residues. The CDR3 DNA reads TGTGCCAGCAGCTTAGCCGGCAGGGAAAACATTCAGTACTTC. Protein sequence: CASSLAGRENIQYF.

This clone was counted ten times or more. The chain is built from TRBV7-2 and TRBJ1-5; D gene unclear. The length of the CDR3 is 12 residues. Trimming pared 6 bases from V and 3 bases from J, leaving 6 bases between. Germline assignment: CDR1 SGHTA and CDR2 FQGNSA. CDR3 DNA sequence: TGTGCCAGCAGTTTTAACAATCAGCCCCAGCATTTT. It is translated as CASSFNNQPQHF.

There are a few counts of this clone. The chain joins TRBV4-3 to TRBJ1-2, with TRBD1 matching 8 bases. In germline, CDR1 is LGHNA, CDR2 YSLEER. V was clipped by 0 bases and J by 4 bases; unmatched bases: 13. This CDR3 spans 18 amino acids. The CDR3 DNA follows: TGCGCCAGCAGCCAAGATAGGTCCTGGACAGGGCTCCGCTATGGCTACACCTTC. The encoded protein is CASSQDRSWTGLRYGYTF.

V usage is TRBV13 and J usage is TRBJ1-6; maybe TRBD1 (5 bases). Germline V gives CDR1 PRHDT, CDR2 FYEKMQ (reference sequence). V gave up 1 base and J gave up 8 bases, with 12 bases separating them. The CDR3 has 15 residues. The CDR3 is CASSLEGEKDSPLHF. CDR3 sequence (DNA): TGTGCCAGCAGCTTAGAAGGGGAAAAGGATTCACCCCTCCACTTT.

This clone was seen a handful of times. The chain has TRBV29-1 and TRBJ1-2; 11 bases match TRBD1. The CDR3 is made up of 13 amino acids. CDR1 and CDR2 from the germline V gene are SQVTM and ANQGSEA. The V segment lost 6 bases and the J segment 5 bases; nucleotides outside the gene matches: 5. CDR3 loop: CSVGTGGEYGYTF. The CDR3 DNA reads TGCAGCGTGGGGACAGGGGGAGAATATGGCTACACCTTC.

The J gene is TRBJ1-5, the V gene TRBV7-9, with D unresolved. The germline V gene encodes CDR1 SEHNR and CDR2 FQNEAQ (reference sequence). The CDR3 runs to 15 residues. V was trimmed by 3 bases and J by 3 bases, leaving 12 bases between them. The CDR3 region has the DNA TGTGCCAGCAGCTTCGGTTTTAGTTCCAATCAGCCCCAGCATTTT. Residues: CASSFGFSSNQPQHF.

This clone was observed a few times. V gene TRBV5-1 combines with J gene TRBJ2-2, with D possibly TRBD1 on 5 matching bases. Germline V lookup: CDR1 SGHRS, CDR2 YFSETQ. The CDR3 contains 15 residues. The V gene lost 6 bases and the J gene lost 3 bases, with 15 bases spanning the gap. DNA for the CDR3: TGCGCCAGCACCATCTCAGGGTCGGACACCGGGGAGCTGTTTTTT. Its protein product is CASTISGSDTGELFF.

This clone was counted between two and nine times. The chain links TRBV5-1 to TRBJ1-1; D remains ambiguous. Germline V gives CDR1 SGHRS, CDR2 YFSETQ. This CDR3 spans 15 amino acids. V was shortened by 4 bases and J by 1 base, with 14 bases between the two germline ends. The CDR3 nucleotides are TGCGCCAGCAGCCCAGAGGCGGCCCCGAACACTGAAGCTTTCTTT. Translating gives CASSPEAAPNTEAFF.

The J gene is TRBJ2-7, the V gene TRBV29-1; 7 bases are shared with TRBD2. Germline V gives CDR1 SQVTM, CDR2 ANQGSEA. Losses at the gene ends were 7 bases for V and 1 base for J; bases not matched to a gene: 7. The CDR3 is 13 residues long. The DNA for the CDR3 is TGCAGCGCGGGGGGAATGAGTTCCTACGAGCAGTACTTC. Protein sequence: CSAGGMSSYEQYF.

V and J are TRBV18 and TRBJ1-3; 7 positions agree with TRBD1. This CDR3 is 15 amino acids long. Trimming took 4 bases from V and 0 from J; bases not matched to a gene: 3. Germline V gene data show CDR1 as KGHSH and CDR2 as LQKENI. In nucleotides, the CDR3 is TGTGCCAGCTCACAGAGGGGGCTCTCTGGAAACACCATATATTTT. It yields the protein CASSQRGLSGNTIYF. Full variable domain (remainder filled in from reference TRBV18 and TRBJ1-3): NAGVMQNPRHLVRRRGQEARLRCSPMKGHSHVYWYRQLPEEGLKFMVYLQKENIIDESGMPKERFSAEFPKEGPSILRIQQVVRGDSAAYFCASSQRGLSGNTIYFGEGSWLTVV.

This clone came up a few times. The CDR3 reads CAISGQGGDGEQFF. CDR3 nucleotides: TGTGCCATCAGTGGGCAAGGGGGGGACGGTGAGCAGTTCTTC. This chain connects TRBV10-3 to TRBJ2-1, with D possibly being TRBD2 (7 bases). V was trimmed by 4 bases and J by 9 bases, leaving 16 bases between them. From germline, CDR1 is ENHRY and CDR2 SYGVKD. The CDR3 runs 14 residues.

This clone was observed a few times. This chain connects TRBV7-2 to TRBJ1-1; 7 bases are a match to TRBD1. Trimming cost V 9 bases and J 0 bases; bases outside gene matches: 7. The V gene's germline CDR1 is SGHTA and CDR2 FQGNSA. CDR3 length: 14 residues. CDR3 DNA sequence: TGTGCCAGTAGACAGGGTTCCATGAACACTGAAGCTTTCTTT. The encoded protein is CASRQGSMNTEAFF.